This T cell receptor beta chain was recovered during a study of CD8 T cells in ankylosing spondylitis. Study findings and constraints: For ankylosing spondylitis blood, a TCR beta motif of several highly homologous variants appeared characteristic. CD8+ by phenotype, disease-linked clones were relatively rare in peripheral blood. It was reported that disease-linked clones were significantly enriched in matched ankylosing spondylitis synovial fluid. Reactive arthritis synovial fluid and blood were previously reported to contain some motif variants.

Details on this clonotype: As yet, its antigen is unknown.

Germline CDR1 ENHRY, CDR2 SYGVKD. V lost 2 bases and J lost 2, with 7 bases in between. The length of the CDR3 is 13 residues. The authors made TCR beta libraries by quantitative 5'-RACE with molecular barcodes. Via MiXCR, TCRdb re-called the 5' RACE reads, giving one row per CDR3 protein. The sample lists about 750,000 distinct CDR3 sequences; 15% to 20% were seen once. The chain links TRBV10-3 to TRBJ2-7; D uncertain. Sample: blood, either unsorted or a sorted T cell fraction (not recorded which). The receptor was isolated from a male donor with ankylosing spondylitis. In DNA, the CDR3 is TGTGCCATCAGTGAGGGTGTGGCCTACGAGCAGTACTTC. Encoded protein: CAISEGVAYEQYF.